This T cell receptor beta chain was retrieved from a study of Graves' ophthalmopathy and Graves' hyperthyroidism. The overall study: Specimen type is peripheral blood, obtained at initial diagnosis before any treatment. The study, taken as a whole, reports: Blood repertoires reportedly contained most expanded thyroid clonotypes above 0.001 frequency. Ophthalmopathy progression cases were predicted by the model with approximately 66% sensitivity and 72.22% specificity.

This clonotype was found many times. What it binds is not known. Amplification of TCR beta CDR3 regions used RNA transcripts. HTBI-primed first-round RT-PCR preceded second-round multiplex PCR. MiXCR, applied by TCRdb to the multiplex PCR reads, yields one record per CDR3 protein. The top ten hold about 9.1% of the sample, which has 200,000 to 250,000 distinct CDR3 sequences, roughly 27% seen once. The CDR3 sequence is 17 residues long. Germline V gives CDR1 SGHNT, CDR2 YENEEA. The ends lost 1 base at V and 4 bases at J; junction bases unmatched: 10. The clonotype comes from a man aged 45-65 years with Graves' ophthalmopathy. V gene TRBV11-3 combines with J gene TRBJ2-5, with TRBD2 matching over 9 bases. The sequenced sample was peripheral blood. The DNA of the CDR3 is TGTGCCAGCAGCTTAGGAGGATTAGCGGGAGCGGGAGAGACCCAGTACTTC. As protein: CASSLGGLAGAGETQYF.